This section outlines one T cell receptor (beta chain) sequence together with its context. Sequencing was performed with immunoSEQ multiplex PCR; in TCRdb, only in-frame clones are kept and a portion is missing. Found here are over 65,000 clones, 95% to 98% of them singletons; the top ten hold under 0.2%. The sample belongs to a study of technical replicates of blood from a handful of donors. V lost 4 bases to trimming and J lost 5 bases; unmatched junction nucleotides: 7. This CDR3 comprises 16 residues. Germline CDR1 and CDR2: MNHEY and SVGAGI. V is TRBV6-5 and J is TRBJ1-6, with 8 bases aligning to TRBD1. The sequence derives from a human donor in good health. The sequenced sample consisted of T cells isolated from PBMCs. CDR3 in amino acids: CASSFTGQGHNSPLHF. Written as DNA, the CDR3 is TGTGCCAGCAGTTTCACAGGACAGGGCCATAATTCACCCCTCCACTTT.